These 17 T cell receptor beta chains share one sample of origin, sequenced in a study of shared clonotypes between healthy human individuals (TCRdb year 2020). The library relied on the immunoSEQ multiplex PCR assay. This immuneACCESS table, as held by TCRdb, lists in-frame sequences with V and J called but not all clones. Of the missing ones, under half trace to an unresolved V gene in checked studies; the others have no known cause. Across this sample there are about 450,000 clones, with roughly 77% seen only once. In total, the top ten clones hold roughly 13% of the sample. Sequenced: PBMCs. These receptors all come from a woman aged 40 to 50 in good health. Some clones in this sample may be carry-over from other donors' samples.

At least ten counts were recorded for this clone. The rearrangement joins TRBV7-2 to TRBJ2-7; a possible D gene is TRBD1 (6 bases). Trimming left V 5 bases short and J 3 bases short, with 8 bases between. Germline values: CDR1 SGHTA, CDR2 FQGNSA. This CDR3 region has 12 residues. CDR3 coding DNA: TGTGCCAGCAGCCAGGACAGCTACGAGCAGTACTTC. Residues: CASSQDSYEQYF.

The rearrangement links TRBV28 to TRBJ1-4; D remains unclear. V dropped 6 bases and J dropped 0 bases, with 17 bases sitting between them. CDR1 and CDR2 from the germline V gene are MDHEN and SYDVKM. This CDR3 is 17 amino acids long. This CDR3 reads CASRPDGWAATNEKLFF. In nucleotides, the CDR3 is TGTGCCAGCAGACCCGACGGGTGGGCCGCAACTAATGAAAAACTGTTTTTT. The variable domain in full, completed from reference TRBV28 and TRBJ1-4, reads DVKVTQSSRYLVKRTGEKVFLECVQDMDHENMFWYRQDPGLGLRLIYFSYDVKMKEKGDIPEGYSVSREKKERFSLILESASTNQTSMYLCASRPDGWAATNEKLFFGSGTQLSVL.

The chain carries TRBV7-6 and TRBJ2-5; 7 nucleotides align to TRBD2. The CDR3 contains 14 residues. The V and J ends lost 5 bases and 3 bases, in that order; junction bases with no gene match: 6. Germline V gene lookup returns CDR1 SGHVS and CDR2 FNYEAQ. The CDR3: CASSHRLAEETQYF. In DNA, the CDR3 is TGTGCCAGCAGCCACCGACTAGCAGAAGAGACCCAGTACTTC.

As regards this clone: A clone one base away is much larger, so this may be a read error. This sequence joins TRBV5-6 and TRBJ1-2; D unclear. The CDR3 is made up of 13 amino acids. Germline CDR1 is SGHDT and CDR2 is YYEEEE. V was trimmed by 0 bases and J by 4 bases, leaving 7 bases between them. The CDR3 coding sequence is TGTGCCAGCAGCTTGGGACGGACCTATGGCTACACCTTC. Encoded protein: CASSLGRTYGYTF.

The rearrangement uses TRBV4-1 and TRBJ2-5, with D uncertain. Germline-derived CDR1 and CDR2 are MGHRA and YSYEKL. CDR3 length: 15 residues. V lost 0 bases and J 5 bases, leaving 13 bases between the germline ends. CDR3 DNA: TGCGCCAGCAGCCAAGATCAGCGCGGAATGGAGACCCAGTACTTC. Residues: CASSQDQRGMETQYF.

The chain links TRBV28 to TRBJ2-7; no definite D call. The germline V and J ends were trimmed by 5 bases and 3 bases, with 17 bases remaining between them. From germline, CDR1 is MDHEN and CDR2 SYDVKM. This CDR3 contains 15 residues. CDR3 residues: CASSPPERVFYEQYF. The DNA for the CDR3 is TGTGCCAGCAGTCCCCCGGAAAGAGTCTTCTACGAGCAGTACTTC.

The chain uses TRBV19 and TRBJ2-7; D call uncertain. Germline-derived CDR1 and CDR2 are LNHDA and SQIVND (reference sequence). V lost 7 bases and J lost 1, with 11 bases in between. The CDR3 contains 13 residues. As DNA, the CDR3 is TGTGCCAGTACACGACCGGGTTCCTACGAGCAGTACTTC. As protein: CASTRPGSYEQYF.

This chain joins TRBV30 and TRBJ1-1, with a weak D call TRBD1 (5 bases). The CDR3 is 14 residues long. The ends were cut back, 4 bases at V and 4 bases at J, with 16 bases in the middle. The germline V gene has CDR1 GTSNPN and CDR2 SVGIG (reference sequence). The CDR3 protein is CAWNEEGRGTEAFF. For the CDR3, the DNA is TGTGCCTGGAACGAGGAGGGAAGGGGCACTGAAGCTTTCTTT.

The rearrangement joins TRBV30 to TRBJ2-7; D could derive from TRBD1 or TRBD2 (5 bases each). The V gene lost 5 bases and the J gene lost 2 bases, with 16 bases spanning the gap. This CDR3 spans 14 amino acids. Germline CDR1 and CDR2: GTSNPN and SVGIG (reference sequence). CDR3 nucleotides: TGTGCCTGGGGGGGTGATACTCTGGCCTACGAGCAGTACTTC. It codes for CAWGGDTLAYEQYF.

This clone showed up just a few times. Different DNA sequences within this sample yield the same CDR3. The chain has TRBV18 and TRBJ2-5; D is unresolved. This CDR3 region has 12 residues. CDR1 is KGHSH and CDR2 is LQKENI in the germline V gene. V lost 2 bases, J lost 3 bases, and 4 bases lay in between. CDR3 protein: CASSPGEETQYF. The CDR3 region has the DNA TGTGCCAGCTCACCAGGGGAAGAGACCCAGTACTTC.

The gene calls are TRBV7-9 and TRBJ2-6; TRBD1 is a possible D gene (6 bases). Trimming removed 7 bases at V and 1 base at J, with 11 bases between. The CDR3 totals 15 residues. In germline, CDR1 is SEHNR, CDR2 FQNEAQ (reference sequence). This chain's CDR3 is CASTPQGSGANVLTF. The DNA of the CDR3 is TGTGCCAGCACCCCACAGGGATCTGGGGCCAACGTCCTGACTTTC.

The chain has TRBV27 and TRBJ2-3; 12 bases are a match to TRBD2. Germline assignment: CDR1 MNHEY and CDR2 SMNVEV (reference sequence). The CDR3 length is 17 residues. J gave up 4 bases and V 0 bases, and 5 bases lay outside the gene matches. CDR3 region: CASSLSGGLAGSDTQYF. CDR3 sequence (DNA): TGTGCCAGCAGTTTATCGGGCGGACTAGCGGGGTCAGATACGCAGTATTTT.

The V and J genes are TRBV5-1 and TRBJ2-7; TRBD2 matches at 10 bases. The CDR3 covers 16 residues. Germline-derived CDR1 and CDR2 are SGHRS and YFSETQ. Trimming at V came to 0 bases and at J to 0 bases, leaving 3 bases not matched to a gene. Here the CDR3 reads CASSLEASGSSYEQYF. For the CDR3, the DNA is TGCGCCAGCAGCTTGGAGGCTAGCGGGAGCTCCTACGAGCAGTACTTC.

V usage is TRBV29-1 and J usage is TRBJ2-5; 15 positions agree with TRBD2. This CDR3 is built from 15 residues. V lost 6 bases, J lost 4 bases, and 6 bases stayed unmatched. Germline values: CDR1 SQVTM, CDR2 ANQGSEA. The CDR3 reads CSVGPGLAGGETQYF. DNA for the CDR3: TGCAGCGTCGGACCGGGACTAGCGGGAGGAGAGACCCAGTACTTC.

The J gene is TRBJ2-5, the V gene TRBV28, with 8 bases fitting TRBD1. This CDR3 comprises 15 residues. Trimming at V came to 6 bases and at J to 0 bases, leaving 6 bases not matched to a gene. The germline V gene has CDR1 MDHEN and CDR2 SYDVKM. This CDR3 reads CASSPLDRDQETQYF. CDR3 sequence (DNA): TGTGCCAGCAGCCCCTTGGACAGGGACCAAGAGACCCAGTACTTC.

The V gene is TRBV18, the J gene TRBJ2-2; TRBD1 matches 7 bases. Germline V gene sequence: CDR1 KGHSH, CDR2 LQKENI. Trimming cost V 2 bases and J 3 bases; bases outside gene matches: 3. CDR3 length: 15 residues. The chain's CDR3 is CASSPSTGHTGELFF. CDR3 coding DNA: TGTGCCAGCTCACCATCGACAGGGCACACCGGGGAGCTGTTTTTT.

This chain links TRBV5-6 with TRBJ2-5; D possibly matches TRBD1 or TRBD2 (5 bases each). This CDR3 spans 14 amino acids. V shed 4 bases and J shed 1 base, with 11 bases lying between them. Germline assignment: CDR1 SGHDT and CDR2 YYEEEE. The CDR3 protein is CASSRTGLQETQYF. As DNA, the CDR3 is TGTGCCAGCAGCCGAACAGGACTCCAAGAGACCCAGTACTTC. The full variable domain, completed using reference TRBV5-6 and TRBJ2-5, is DAGVTQSPTHLIKTRGQQVTLRCSPKSGHDTVSWYQQALGQGPQFIFQYYEEEERQRGNFPDRFSGHQFPNYSSELNVNALLLGDSALYLCASSRTGLQETQYFGPGTRLLVL.